The 22 T cell receptor beta chains below were found in one sample sequenced in a study of PD-1 blockade in classical Hodgkin lymphoma. Each patient relapsed following autologous stem cell transplantation, and prior brentuximab vedotin exposure differed. The assay was immunoSEQ multiplex PCR, and TCRdb's table has in-frame clones only and misses some. The sample carries 6,000 or so clones, roughly 80% recorded once. The specimen comprised peripheral blood mononuclear cells (PBMCs), sampled at baseline. These receptors originate from a human donor with classical Hodgkin lymphoma.

V is TRBV28 and J is TRBJ2-7; TRBD1 matches at 9 bases. The CDR3 is 16 residues long. Germline assignment: CDR1 MDHEN and CDR2 SYDVKM. The V gene end was trimmed by 3 bases and the J gene end by 1 base; junction bases not matched to a gene: 7. CDR3 sequence: CASSFIGTGRSYEQYF. As DNA, the CDR3 is TGTGCCAGCAGTTTCATCGGGACAGGGAGATCCTACGAGCAGTACTTC.

Only a few counts were recorded for this clone. This chain links TRBV2 with TRBJ2-5, with D perhaps matching TRBD2 (6 bases). Trimming left V 4 bases short and J 5 bases short, with 14 bases between. Germline loops: CDR1 SNHLY, CDR2 FYNNEI. This CDR3 has 14 residues. In nucleotides, the CDR3 is TGTGCCAGCAGTGGATCGGCAGGGAGGGAGACCCAGTACTTC. Amino acids: CASSGSAGRETQYF.

CDR3 protein: CASSPSKQGSDGYTF. CDR3 coding DNA: TGTGCCAGCTCACCATCCAAACAGGGTAGTGATGGCTACACCTTC. The chain carries TRBV18 and TRBJ1-2; TRBD1 might be the D (6 bases). The CDR3 has 15 amino acids. V was shortened by 2 bases and J by 6 bases, with 16 bases between the two germline ends. Germline CDR1 and CDR2: KGHSH and LQKENI.

V gene TRBV27 combines with J gene TRBJ1-1; D is unclear. The germline gives CDR1 MNHEY, CDR2 SMNVEV (reference sequence). Trimming removed 8 bases at V and 11 bases at J, with 15 bases between. The CDR3 has 11 residues. The CDR3 DNA reads TGTGCCAGCTGGGATGAGGGTTCGGCTTTCTTT. Translation: CASWDEGSAFF.

V and J are TRBV27 and TRBJ1-1; D not certain. The CDR3 is 14 residues long. Germline CDR1 MNHEY, CDR2 SMNVEV (reference sequence). V was trimmed by 2 bases and J by 4 bases, leaving 11 bases between them. The CDR3 here is CASSLGVWGTEAFF. The CDR3 DNA reads as TGTGCCAGCAGTTTAGGGGTTTGGGGCACTGAAGCTTTCTTT.

The chain employs TRBV9 and TRBJ2-1, with TRBD2 matching 7 bases. In germline, CDR1 is SGDLS, CDR2 YYNGEE. Trimming cost V 0 bases and J 5 bases; bases outside gene matches: 5. The CDR3 has 15 residues. CDR3 nucleotide sequence: TGTGCCAGCAGCGTAGGAGGGAGGGTTAACAATGAGCAGTTCTTC. Protein product: CASSVGGRVNNEQFF.

This clone was counted a few times. The V call is TRBV7-6, the J call TRBJ2-7; TRBD1 aligns across 7 bases. V trimming: 2 bases; J trimming: 5 bases; junction bases outside the gene matches: 6. The V gene's germline CDR1 is SGHVS and CDR2 FNYEAQ. This CDR3 region has 14 residues. For the CDR3, the DNA is TGTGCCAGCAGCTTAAGCCGACAGGGAAACGAGCAGTACTTC. It codes for CASSLSRQGNEQYF. The full variable domain, in which reference TRBV7-6 and TRBJ2-7 provide the parts outside the CDR3, is GAGVSQSPRYKVTKRGQDVALRCDPISGHVSLYWYRQALGQGPEFLTYFNYEAQQDKSGLPNDRFSAERPEGSISTLTIQRTEQRDSAMYRCASSLSRQGNEQYFGPGTRLTVT.

J is TRBJ2-5 and V is TRBV7-9; D is unresolved. The CDR3 sequence is 14 residues long. Germline CDR1 SEHNR, CDR2 FQNEAQ (reference sequence). V dropped 3 bases and J dropped 5 bases, with 13 bases sitting between them. The CDR3 nucleotides are TGTGCCAGCAGCTTTATCAGGTCCGGGGAGACCCAGTACTTC. It specifies CASSFIRSGETQYF.

V and J are TRBV5-6 and TRBJ2-2; 8 bases agree with TRBD1. The V and J ends lost 5 bases and 1 base, in that order; junction bases with no gene match: 16. The CDR3 loop spans 19 amino acids. The germline gives CDR1 SGHDT, CDR2 YYEEEE. In nucleotides, the CDR3 is TGTGCCAGCAGTTACGGACAGGGCTCCCGGACACTGAACACCGGGGAGCTGTTTTTT. Translating it yields CASSYGQGSRTLNTGELFF.

By frequency in the sample, this clone is medium-sized. This chain links TRBV21-1 with TRBJ2-1; TRBD2 is taken as the D call from the table, unchecked against the DNA. TRBV21-1 is listed as a pseudogene. The CDR3 consists of 16 residues. The CDR3 here is CASSKDKGGTYNEQFF. Here the CDR3 DNA reads TGTGCCAGCAGCAAAGATAAGGGAGGCACCTACAATGAGCAGTTCTTC.

The V and J genes are TRBV30 and TRBJ2-7, with D perhaps matching TRBD1 (5 bases). Germline V gives CDR1 GTSNPN, CDR2 SVGIG (reference sequence). V was cut by 2 bases and J by 2 bases, with 10 bases left in between. This CDR3 is 13 amino acids long. Here the CDR3 DNA reads TGTGCCTGGAGTAAGGCGGACACCTACGAGCAGTACTTC. It yields the protein CAWSKADTYEQYF.

The J gene is TRBJ2-2, the V gene TRBV14; maybe TRBD2 (5 bases). V lost 4 bases and J 0 bases, leaving 21 bases between the germline ends. Germline V gene sequence: CDR1 SGHDN, CDR2 FVKESK. The CDR3 extends over 19 amino acids. The CDR3 nucleotides read TGTGCCAGCAGCCCCCCGCCCAGCTCGGGAACGGCGAACACCGGGGAGCTGTTTTTT. The encoded protein is CASSPPPSSGTANTGELFF.

The chain recombines TRBV28 with TRBJ1-5; TRBD1 matches 9 bases. CDR1 and CDR2 from the germline V gene are MDHEN and SYDVKM. The CDR3 runs 17 residues. J was trimmed by 6 bases and V by 3 bases; bases with no gene match: 12. The CDR3, as DNA: TGTGCCAGCAGTTTGCCGACAGGGGGATCGTTTGCTCAGCCCCAGCATTTT. This codes for CASSLPTGGSFAQPQHF.

This chain uses TRBV10-3 with TRBJ1-1, with D uncertain. The CDR3 is 13 amino acids. CDR1 ENHRY and CDR2 SYGVKD come from the germline V gene. V was pared by 9 bases and J by 0 bases, with 11 bases between. The CDR3 DNA sequence: TGTGCCATGACGCCGCAGTTGAACACTGAAGCTTTCTTT. Translation gives CAMTPQLNTEAFF.

The V gene is TRBV6-5, the J gene TRBJ2-7; 9 positions agree with TRBD1. This CDR3 spans 15 amino acids. Unmatched junction bases numbered 9, after V lost 0 bases and J lost 9 bases. Per germline, CDR1 MNHEY and CDR2 SVGAGI. DNA of the CDR3: TGTGCCAGCAGTTACTCCAGACAGGGGGGCGGGAGGCAGTACTTC. This encodes CASSYSRQGGGRQYF.

The chain is built from TRBV12-2 and TRBJ2-1; the D call in the table, TRBD2, was not verified against the DNA. TRBV12-2 is listed as a pseudogene. This CDR3 contains 18 residues. This CDR3 reads CASRLNEEGLAGGNEQFF. The CDR3 region has the DNA TGTGCAAGTCGCTTAAATGAGGAAGGTCTAGCGGGAGGCAATGAGCAGTTCTTC.

The CDR3 sequence: CASSPGQGPPLSGANVLTF. The CDR3 DNA reads as TGTGCCAGCAGCCCAGGACAAGGCCCTCCCCTCTCTGGGGCCAACGTCCTGACTTTC. The chain is built from TRBV11-1 and TRBJ2-6; D is possibly TRBD1 (5 bases). Germline CDR1 is SGHAT and CDR2 is FQDESV (reference sequence). CDR3 length: 19 amino acids. The V gene lost 5 bases and the J gene lost 0 bases, with 20 bases spanning the gap.

The gene calls are TRBV18 and TRBJ2-1; 8 bases agree with TRBD1. The V gene end was trimmed by 3 bases and the J gene end by 6 bases; junction bases not matched to a gene: 7. Looked up from germline, CDR1 is KGHSH and CDR2 is LQKENI. CDR3 size: 15 residues. This chain's CDR3 is CASSPGQGASNEQFF. The CDR3 DNA is TGTGCCAGCTCACCCGGCCAGGGGGCATCCAATGAGCAGTTCTTC.

This rearrangement joins TRBV5-4 to TRBJ2-3; 7 positions match TRBD2. Trimming cost V 2 bases and J 0 bases; bases outside gene matches: 3. The CDR3 extends over 15 amino acids. The V gene's germline CDR1 is SGHNT and CDR2 YYREEE (reference sequence). The CDR3 nucleotides are TGTGCCAGCAGCTTTTCTAGCGGTAGCACAGATACGCAGTATTTT. Its protein product is CASSFSSGSTDTQYF.

This chain uses TRBV5-8 with TRBJ2-4; TRBD1 might be the D (6 bases). Trimming stripped 2 bases from V and 1 base from J, with 16 bases between. Germline V CDR1 and CDR2: SGHTS, YDEGEE. This CDR3 is 17 amino acids long. The CDR3 DNA follows: TGTGCCAGCAGCTTCTTAGGGGGACGGAAGGCCAAAAACATTCAGTACTTC. It translates to CASSFLGGRKAKNIQYF. The full variable domain, with the rest looked up from reference TRBV5-8 and TRBJ2-4, is EAGVTQSPTHLIKTRGQQATLRCSPISGHTSVYWYQQALGLGLQFLLWYDEGEERNRGNFPPRFSGRQFPNYSSELNVNALELEDSALYLCASSFLGGRKAKNIQYFGAGTRLSVL.

The chain couples TRBV18 to TRBJ1-5, with 8 bases that match TRBD1. Germline CDR1 KGHSH, CDR2 LQKENI. J was trimmed by 7 bases and V by 3 bases; bases with no gene match: 8. The CDR3 length is 15 residues. CDR3 amino acids: CASSPDRGGRQPQHF. In DNA, the CDR3 is TGTGCCAGCTCACCCGACAGGGGCGGTAGGCAGCCCCAGCATTTT.

The J gene is TRBJ2-4, the V gene TRBV28; TRBD1 aligns across 11 bases. Germline assignment: CDR1 MDHEN and CDR2 SYDVKM. The J segment lost 9 bases and the V segment lost 8 bases, leaving 12 bases of the junction unmatched. The CDR3 contains 15 residues. CDR3 sequence: CASRPSGTGGGIQYF. CDR3 DNA: TGTGCCAGCCGGCCCTCCGGGACAGGGGGGGGCATTCAGTACTTC.